This T cell receptor (beta chain) was sequenced during a study of monozygotic twins with inflammatory bowel disease. Blood was collected, approximately 2.7 ml per donor. Findings of the study overall: Among twins, concordant and discordant pairs did not differ in repertoire similarity, possibly from limited power. With others, IBD patients shared fewer clonotypes than healthy twins did, especially with disease activity.

Each TCR library consumed 3,000 to 4,500 ng of total RNA. TCRdb reprocessed the 5' RACE reads and keeps a single row for each CDR3 protein, giving no DNA. The data include 350,000 to 500,000 distinct CDR3 sequences; the top ten clones carry around 2.4%. There are 12 residues in the CDR3. Regarding this clonotype: The antigen is not known.

The sequencing input was blood. V usage is TRBV12-3 or TRBV12-4 and J usage is TRBJ2-1. The TCR originated in a human donor with ulcerative colitis or Crohn's disease, or a healthy co-twin of an affected twin (not recorded which). CDR3 residues: CASSLAVNEQFF.